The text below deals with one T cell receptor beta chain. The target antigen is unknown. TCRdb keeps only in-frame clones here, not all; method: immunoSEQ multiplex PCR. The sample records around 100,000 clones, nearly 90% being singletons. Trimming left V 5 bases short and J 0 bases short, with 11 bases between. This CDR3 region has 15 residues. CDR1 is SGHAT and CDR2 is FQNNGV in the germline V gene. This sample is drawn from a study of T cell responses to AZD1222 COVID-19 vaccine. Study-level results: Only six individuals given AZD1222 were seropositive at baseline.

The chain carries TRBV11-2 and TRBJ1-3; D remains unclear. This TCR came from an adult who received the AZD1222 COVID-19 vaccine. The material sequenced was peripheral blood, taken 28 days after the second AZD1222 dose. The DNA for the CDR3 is TGTGCCAGCAGCCGATCCGGGGACTCTGGAAACACCATATATTTT. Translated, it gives CASSRSGDSGNTIYF.